One and the same sample provided the 10 T cell receptor beta chains below, sequenced in a study of monozygotic twins with inflammatory bowel disease. Reanalyzing the 5' RACE reads, TCRdb keeps one entry per CDR3 protein, without DNA. The table lists around 400,000 distinct CDR3 sequences. Sequenced sample: blood. These receptors all come from a human donor with ulcerative colitis or Crohn's disease, or a healthy co-twin of an affected twin (not recorded which).

This chain uses TRBV18 with TRBJ2-1. Germline loops: CDR1 KGHSH, CDR2 LQKENI. This CDR3 comprises 13 residues. CDR3 protein: CASSHTSTNEQFF.

The CDR3 spells CASSLIAYYEQYF. The chain links TRBV5-8 to TRBJ2-7. CDR1 and CDR2 (germline): SGHTS, YDEGEE. This CDR3 is 13 amino acids long.

The gene calls are TRBV15 and TRBJ2-6. Per the germline V gene, CDR1 is LNHNV and CDR2 is YYDKDF (reference sequence). The CDR3 is 13 amino acids. CDR3 sequence: CATSTKKANVLTF.

The genes are TRBV18 and TRBJ1-2; the D call of TRBD1 rests on TCRdb alone, since no DNA is present to check it. CDR1 is KGHSH, CDR2 LQKENI, per germline. The CDR3 extends over 18 amino acids. CDR3 region: CASSPFVGTGWGNYGYTF.

The chain joins TRBV5-1 to TRBJ2-1; TCRdb names TRBD2, which stays unverified in the absence of DNA. The germline gives CDR1 SGHRS, CDR2 YFSETQ. CDR3 length: 16 amino acids. The CDR3 sequence: CASSLAGLAGGDEQFF.

J is TRBJ1-2 and V is TRBV20-1; the D call of TRBD1 rests on TCRdb alone, since no DNA is present to check it. Germline loops: CDR1 DFQATT, CDR2 SNEGSKA (reference sequence). The CDR3 spans 15 residues. CDR3 in amino acids: CSARDMRGGLYGYTF.

The chain has TRBV10-3 and TRBJ1-1. The CDR3 runs to 13 residues. Looked up from germline, CDR1 is ENHRY and CDR2 is SYGVKD. This CDR3 is CAIMEQRDTEAFF.

The CDR3 is CSATEQGAWKETQYF. This sequence joins TRBV20-1 and TRBJ2-5; TCRdb calls TRBD1, which cannot be checked without DNA. Germline assignment: CDR1 DFQATT and CDR2 SNEGSKA (reference sequence). The CDR3 runs to 15 residues.

Here the CDR3 reads CASRQGSYEQYF. The chain carries TRBV6-4 and TRBJ2-7; the D call of TRBD1 rests on TCRdb alone, since no DNA is present to check it. The CDR3 is made up of 12 amino acids. CDR1 MRHNA and CDR2 SNTAGT come from the germline V gene.

V gene TRBV18 combines with J gene TRBJ2-6; the TCRdb call, TRBD1, lacks DNA for checking. Germline V gene data show CDR1 as KGHSH and CDR2 as LQKENI. The CDR3 is 15 amino acids. The CDR3 region is CASSPGAGGANVLTF. Variable domain in full (rest from reference TRBV18 and TRBJ2-6): NAGVMQNPRHLVRRRGQEARLRCSPMKGHSHVYWYRQLPEEGLKFMVYLQKENIIDESGMPKERFSAEFPKEGPSILRIQQVVRGDSAAYFCASSPGAGGANVLTFGAGSRLTVL.